This T cell receptor (beta chain) originates from a study of T cell responses to AZD1222 COVID-19 vaccine. Broader study findings: In the spike-specific TCR repertoire, nearly half reportedly target unmutated variant regions.

As to this clone: Its target is unknown.

Produced via immunoSEQ multiplex PCR; TCRdb's table is partial and in-frame only. The sample has 120,000 to 150,000 clones; around 93% are singletons. CDR3 length equals 13 residues. Trimming stripped 5 bases from V and 2 bases from J, with 9 bases between. CDR1 is SNHLY, CDR2 FYNNEI, per germline. This rearrangement joins TRBV2 to TRBJ1-2; D not certain. The receptor comes from an adult in good health. The sample was peripheral blood, taken on day 0 of AZD1222 vaccination. CDR3 in DNA: TGTGCCAGCAGTCCCCATTCCAACTATGGCTACACCTTC. Translation: CASSPHSNYGYTF.